The 10 T cell receptor beta chains below were found in one sample sequenced in a study of blood T cell repertoires in COVID-19. The repertoire was sequenced with immunoSEQ multiplex PCR; TCRdb's copy has only in-frame clones and lacks some. The data hold approximately 96,000 clones, with 81% observed a single time. The sequenced sample consisted of peripheral blood. Source of these receptors: a woman older than 75 with acute or convalescent COVID-19.

V and J are TRBV15 and TRBJ1-2; 8 bases match TRBD1. Germline trimming cut 9 bases from V and 4 bases from J; bases unmatched to any gene: 13. The CDR3 loop spans 15 amino acids. Per germline, CDR1 LNHNV and CDR2 YYDKDF (reference sequence). In nucleotides, the CDR3 is TGTGCCACGAGAGACCCAGGGGGCCTTTTCTATGGCTACACCTTC. The encoded protein is CATRDPGGLFYGYTF. Full variable domain (outside the CDR3, taken from reference TRBV15 and TRBJ1-2): DAMVIQNPRYQVTQFGKPVTLSCSQTLNHNVMYWYQQKSSQAPKLLFHYYDKDFNNEADTPDNFQSRRPNTSFCFLDIRSPGLGDTAMYLCATRDPGGLFYGYTFGSGTRLTVV.

The chain carries TRBV28 and TRBJ1-5; 8 nucleotides agree with TRBD1. The trim removed 2 bases at V and 5 bases at J, leaving 11 bases unmatched. The CDR3 runs 17 residues. Per germline, CDR1 MDHEN and CDR2 SYDVKM. The CDR3 sequence is CASSLRKGRGLYQPQHF. In DNA form, the CDR3 reads TGTGCCAGCAGTTTACGCAAAGGCAGGGGGCTCTATCAGCCCCAGCATTTT.

This clone has only a few counts. CDR3 loop: CASSQQTGSRAFF. The CDR3 DNA sequence: TGCGCCAGCAGCCAACAGACAGGGTCGAGAGCTTTCTTT. The chain joins TRBV4-3 to TRBJ1-1; 7 bases are a match to TRBD1. Germline V lookup: CDR1 LGHNA, CDR2 YSLEER. The CDR3 is 13 residues long. Germline trimming cut 2 bases from V and 10 bases from J; bases unmatched to any gene: 7.

This chain links TRBV9 with TRBJ1-6, with D possibly TRBD1 on 6 matching bases. The CDR3 is made up of 16 amino acids. Trimming stripped 4 bases from V and 11 bases from J, with 22 bases between. Per the germline V gene, CDR1 is SGDLS and CDR2 is YYNGEE. Here the CDR3 DNA reads TGTGCCAGCAGCTCGTTAGAAGGGAGGGGGGCGGCACCCCTCCACTTT. Amino acid sequence: CASSSLEGRGAAPLHF.

The CDR3 nucleotides read TGTGCCAGCAGCTTAGGGGGCTCCGCGGGGGCTTTCTTT. Its protein product is CASSLGGSAGAFF. V and J are TRBV7-2 and TRBJ1-1; D is perhaps TRBD1 (5 bases). Trimming removed 1 base from V and 11 bases from J, with 14 bases in between. Germline V gene lookup returns CDR1 SGHTA and CDR2 FQGNSA. CDR3 length: 13 residues.

This clone was picked up a small number of times. The chain links TRBV3-1 (or the pseudogene TRBV3-2) to TRBJ1-2, with D uncertain. The V end lost 4 bases, the J end lost 3 bases, and 21 bases lay between the germline ends. The CDR3 sequence is 17 residues long. In germline, CDR1 is LGHDT, CDR2 YNNKEL (reference sequence). CDR3 loop: CASSPGGSRNLYYGYTF. As DNA, the CDR3 is TGTGCCAGCAGCCCAGGTGGGTCCAGGAACCTCTACTATGGCTACACCTTC.

The CDR3 is CASRGRDRGEKLFF. CDR3 nucleotides: TGTGCCAGCAGGGGGAGGGACAGGGGTGAAAAACTGTTTTTT. The genes are TRBV28 and TRBJ1-4; 10 nucleotides align to TRBD1. Per germline, CDR1 MDHEN and CDR2 SYDVKM. Trimming cost V 6 bases and J 7 bases; bases outside gene matches: 5. There are 14 residues in the CDR3.

The rearrangement joins TRBV6-5 to TRBJ1-6; 8 positions agree with TRBD1. The CDR3 loop spans 15 amino acids. The germline V gene has CDR1 MNHEY and CDR2 SVGAGI. Trimming at V came to 6 bases and at J to 7 bases, leaving 8 bases not matched to a gene. The CDR3 nucleotides are TGTGCCAGCAGAAGGCCCGGACAGGGAAATTCACCCCTCCACTTT. As protein: CASRRPGQGNSPLHF.

The chain carries TRBV28 and TRBJ1-2, with 12 nucleotides matching TRBD1. Germline V CDR1 and CDR2: MDHEN, SYDVKM. Trimming cost V 6 bases and J 9 bases; bases outside gene matches: 5. This CDR3 is built from 13 residues. The CDR3 DNA sequence: TGTGCCAGCAGCCAGGGACAGGGGGCGAGCTACACCTTC. Encoded protein: CASSQGQGASYTF.

This clone was seen a handful of times. V is TRBV6-2 or TRBV6-3 and J is TRBJ1-2, with 10 nucleotides matching TRBD1. The CDR3 contains 17 residues. V trimming: 4 bases; J trimming: 7 bases; junction bases outside the gene matches: 15. Germline CDR1 MNHEY, CDR2 SVGEGT. CDR3 sequence: CASSSKGGQGLSAGYTF. The CDR3 nucleotides are TGTGCCAGCAGTTCGAAGGGGGGACAGGGGCTTTCGGCTGGCTACACCTTC.